The TCR beta chain under discussion was sequenced for a study of blood T cell repertoires in COVID-19. Overall study context: Sample material is recorded as cDNA or gDNA derived from T cells, B-cell-depleted T cells, or PBMCs.

Assay: immunoSEQ multiplex PCR; the TCRdb copy retains only in-frame clones and omits some. This sample carries about 13,000 clones, around nine tenths of them seen once, and the ten largest clones take 45% to 60%. The CDR3 is 14 residues long. V lost 5 bases and J lost 1, with 11 bases in between. The V gene's germline CDR1 is SGHAT and CDR2 FQNNGV. This receptor was obtained from a man older than 75 with acute or convalescent COVID-19. Material: peripheral blood. The chain uses TRBV11-2 and TRBJ2-5; TRBD1 is a possible D gene (6 bases). The DNA for the CDR3 is TGTGCCAGCAGCCGAGGACAGCTCCAAGAGACCCAGTACTTC. This gives the protein CASSRGQLQETQYF.